This TCR beta chain is from a study of regulatory T cells in long-lasting Graves disease. Trimming took 1 base from V and 9 from J, leaving 3 bases between them. The CDR3 has 11 residues. Per the germline V gene, CDR1 is LGHDT and CDR2 is YNNKEL (reference sequence). This clonotype was detected many times. What it binds is unknown. Overall study results and limits: Persistent disease favored TRBV28, TRBJ1-2 and TRBJ2-5.

The TCR beta library used iRepertoire HTBI primers with Arm-PCR amplification of CDR3. Each CDR3 protein is one row after TCRdb ran MiXCR on the multiplex PCR reads. The repertoire holds 440,000 or so distinct CDR3 sequences, with 15% as singletons. Described time point: newly diagnosed GD, antithyroid drugs for less than 3 months. RNA extracted from PBMCs served as the sequencing template. Collection of peripheral blood (about 10 milliliters) was done using EDTA tubes. These same records also appear under a second study, on T cells in Graves' hyperthyroidism and ophthalmopathy.

The clonotype originates from a woman in her thirties with Graves disease. Sequencing used peripheral blood mononuclear cells (PBMCs), obtained at new diagnosis, from a patient treated with antithyroid drugs. The chain employs TRBV3-1 and TRBJ2-2; unclear D gene. This chain's CDR3 is CASSQGRELFF. In nucleotides, the CDR3 is TGTGCCAGCAGCCAAGGCCGGGAGCTGTTTTTT. The complete variable domain, with remaining parts taken from reference TRBV3-1 and TRBJ2-2, reads DTAVSQTPKYLVTQMGNDKSIKCEQNLGHDTMYWYKQDSKKFLKIMFSYNNKELIINETVPNRFSPKSPDKAHLNLHINSLELGDSAVYFCASSQGRELFFGEGSRLTVL.